These T cell receptor beta chains were read from a single sample in a study of control samples from healthy donors and cancer patients. The method was immunoSEQ multiplex PCR; TCRdb's version includes in-frame clones alone and lacks a portion of them. Altogether about 120,000 clones are present, about 93% being singletons, with the ten largest covering about 2.8%. Source material: blood. These receptors originate from a man aged 30 to 39 in good health. Each CDR3 is given with its conserved first and last residue. D genes are given only for firm matches. For some rows the clone size is stated as once, few or many, or as a class when expanded; others skip it.

j_gene | abundance | v_gene | d_gene | CDR3aa | CDR3nt
TRBJ1-4 | . | TRBV2 | . | CASSEAAANEKLFF | TGTGCCAGCAGTGAAGCAGCAGCAAATGAAAAACTGTTTTTT
TRBJ1-5 | . | TRBV19 | . | CASSAPNRRDQPQHF | TGTGCCAGTAGTGCCCCAAACCGACGGGATCAGCCCCAGCATTTT
TRBJ1-2 | . | TRBV2 | . | CASSDKMQGYTF | TGTGCCAGCAGTGACAAGATGCAGGGCTACACCTTC
TRBJ2-2 | . | TRBV7-9 | TRBD2 | CASVGGDTGELFF | TGTGCCTCCGTCGGGGGGGACACCGGGGAGCTGTTTTTT
TRBJ2-3 | . | TRBV10-3 | . | CAIRIGGVGTDTQYF | TGTGCCATCAGGATCGGGGGCGTGGGTACAGATACGCAGTATTTT
TRBJ2-3 | once | TRBV7-2 | . | CASSPEGGGAADTQYF | TGTGCCAGCAGCCCCGAGGGGGGGGGCGCGGCAGATACGCAGTATTTT
TRBJ1-2 | . | TRBV4-1 | . | CASSQGDLSGYTF | TGCGCCAGCAGCCAGGGGGACCTCTCTGGCTACACCTTC
TRBJ2-3 | . | TRBV5-5 | TRBD2 | CATAGGTDTQYF | TGTGCCACCGCGGGGGGGACAGATACGCAGTATTTT
TRBJ2-7 | . | TRBV18 | . | CASSPGPTVYEQYF | TGTGCCAGCTCCCCGGGGCCTACCGTATACGAGCAGTACTTC
TRBJ1-4 | . | TRBV27 | . | CASSRVGRAPEKLFF | TGTGCCAGCAGCCGGGTAGGCAGGGCCCCAGAAAAACTGTTTTTT
TRBJ1-1 | . | TRBV5-1 | . | CASSWGRFDTEAFF | TGCGCCAGCAGCTGGGGACGATTCGACACTGAAGCTTTCTTT
TRBJ1-1 | . | TRBV10-2 | . | CASGARSGIVTEAFF | TGCGCCAGCGGGGCCCGGAGTGGGATAGTAACTGAAGCTTTCTTT
TRBJ1-5 | . | TRBV6-2/TRBV6-3 | TRBD1 | CASSYSDRVYQPQHF | TGTGCCAGCAGTTACTCGGACAGGGTATATCAGCCCCAGCATTTT
TRBJ2-3 | . | TRBV21-1 | . | CASSPPQGCADTQYF | TGTGCCAGCAGCCCACCACAGGGTTGCGCAGATACGCAGTATTTT
TRBJ2-1 | once | TRBV14 | TRBD1 | CASSPRLGQGGQFF | TGTGCCAGCAGTCCTCGGTTAGGACAGGGAGGGCAGTTCTTC
TRBJ1-2 | few | TRBV7-9 | TRBD1 | CASSFDRVGGYTF | TGTGCCAGCAGCTTTGACAGGGTGGGTGGCTACACCTTC
TRBJ1-2 | . | TRBV27 | TRBD1 | CASSYRGGAGYGYTF | TGTGCCAGCAGTTACCGAGGGGGCGCTGGCTATGGCTACACCTTC
TRBJ1-3 | . | TRBV15 | . | CATSRVWGASGNTIYF | TGTGCCACCAGCAGAGTGTGGGGGGCGAGTGGAAACACCATATATTTT
TRBJ1-2 | . | TRBV5-4 | TRBD1 | CASSQTGAFYGYTF | TGCGCCAGCAGCCAGACAGGGGCTTTTTATGGCTACACCTTC
TRBJ2-4 | . | TRBV6-5 | . | CASRQRRETKNIQYF | TGTGCCAGCAGACAACGCAGGGAAACCAAAAACATTCAGTACTTC
TRBJ2-7 | . | TRBV15 | TRBD1 | CATSRGRGSTYEQYF | TGTGCCACCAGCCGCGGCAGGGGGAGTACCTACGAGCAGTACTTC
TRBJ2-1 | . | TRBV24-1 | . | CATSDLRLGNNEQFF | TGTGCCACCAGTGATTTGCGTTTGGGTAACAATGAGCAGTTCTTC
TRBJ2-5 | . | TRBV19 | TRBD1 | CASAWTGALQETQYF | TGTGCCAGCGCATGGACAGGGGCTCTCCAAGAGACCCAGTACTTC
TRBJ2-5 | . | TRBV28 | . | CASSLQGRQETQYF | TGTGCCAGCAGTCTACAGGGGAGGCAAGAGACCCAGTACTTC
TRBJ1-1 | . | TRBV28 | TRBD1 | CASIRRTTTGLWTEAFF | TGTGCCAGCATCAGGAGGACGACGACAGGGTTATGGACTGAAGCTTTCTTT
TRBJ1-2 | . | TRBV6-6 | . | CASSYSSIGDGYTF | TGTGCCAGCAGTTACTCGAGTATTGGGGACGGCTACACCTTC
TRBJ1-2 | once | TRBV19 | . | CATRTALYGYTF | TGTGCCACAAGGACAGCCCTCTATGGCTACACCTTC
TRBJ2-3 | . | TRBV30 | . | CAWRGRGWAYF | TGTGCCTGGAGGGGGAGAGGGTGGGCGTATTTT
TRBJ1-4 | once | TRBV9 | . | CASSPTRQFNEKLFF | TGTGCCAGCAGCCCCACCCGACAGTTTAATGAAAAACTGTTTTTT
TRBJ2-3 | few | TRBV5-1 | . | CASSLRIGGLDTQYF | TGCGCCAGCAGCTTGCGCATCGGTGGTCTAGATACGCAGTATTTT
TRBJ2-7 | . | TRBV4-2 | TRBD2 | CASSLRTGTSGEQYF | TGTGCCAGCAGCCTACGAACCGGGACTAGCGGTGAGCAGTACTTC
TRBJ1-2 | . | TRBV5-5 | . | CASSQFGDRNYGYTF | TGTGCCAGCAGCCAATTTGGGGATCGAAACTATGGCTACACCTTC
TRBJ2-1 | . | TRBV12-5 | . | CASGSPSSYNEQFF | TGTGCTAGTGGTTCCCCTTCCTCCTACAATGAGCAGTTCTTC
TRBJ1-1 | . | TRBV4-1 | TRBD1 | CASSQDPDRVGTEAFF | TGCGCCAGCAGCCAAGACCCGGACAGGGTTGGAACTGAAGCTTTCTTT
TRBJ1-5 | . | TRBV5-1 | . | CASSLGSNQPQHF | TGCGCCAGCAGCTTGGGGAGCAATCAGCCCCAGCATTTT
TRBJ1-3 | . | TRBV19 | TRBD1 | CASSPLPGQGLSGNTIYF | TGTGCCAGTAGTCCTTTGCCGGGACAGGGGCTCTCTGGAAACACCATATATTTT
TRBJ2-5 | . | TRBV5-1 | . | CASSLAGTDETQYF | TGCGCCAGCAGCTTGGCCGGAACGGATGAGACCCAGTACTTC
TRBJ1-2 | . | TRBV28 | TRBD1 | CASRGSGKGQGNYGYTF | TGTGCCAGCAGGGGATCCGGGAAAGGACAGGGAAACTATGGCTACACCTTC
TRBJ2-6 | . | TRBV5-1 | . | CASSAIINIAGANVLTF | TGCGCCAGCAGCGCCATCATTAATATAGCTGGGGCCAACGTCCTGACTTTC
TRBJ2-5 | . | TRBV7-8 | . | CASSLAGTEETQYF | TGTGCCAGCAGCTTGGCCGGGACGGAAGAGACCCAGTACTTC
TRBJ2-2 | . | TRBV2 | . | CASSSYRVGDTGELFF | TGTGCCAGCAGTTCATACAGGGTAGGGGACACCGGGGAGCTGTTTTTT
TRBJ1-4 | . | TRBV7-2 | TRBD1 | CASTKGPGQRPTNEKLFF | TGTGCCAGCACCAAGGGGCCGGGACAGCGACCAACTAATGAAAAACTGTTTTTT
TRBJ2-1 | . | TRBV12-3/TRBV12-4 | . | CASRTRGSQFF | TGTGCCAGCAGGACTAGGGGCAGCCAGTTCTTC
TRBJ1-1 | . | TRBV6-2/TRBV6-3 | . | CASSYSAGTEAFF | TGTGCCAGCAGTTACAGCGCGGGGACTGAAGCTTTCTTT
TRBJ1-4 | . | TRBV5-1 | . | CASSLGQAADEKLFF | TGCGCCAGCAGCTTGGGACAGGCGGCGGATGAAAAACTGTTTTTT
TRBJ1-1 | . | TRBV27 | TRBD1 | CASSPDRGINTEAFF | TGTGCCAGCAGCCCTGACAGGGGTATAAACACTGAAGCTTTCTTT
TRBJ2-7 | . | TRBV5-4 | . | CASSQSSEQYF | TGTGCCAGCAGCCAGTCTTCGGAGCAGTACTTC
TRBJ1-3 | . | TRBV5-1 | . | CASSLAGGARGNTIYF | TGCGCCAGCAGCTTGGCCGGGGGGGCGCGTGGAAACACCATATATTTT
TRBJ1-2 | few | TRBV7-9 | TRBD1 | CASSHRTGWSIGYTF | TGTGCCAGCAGCCATAGGACAGGGTGGTCGATCGGCTACACCTTC
TRBJ2-5 | once | TRBV10-2 | . | CASSEGQGSQETQYF | TGCGCCAGCAGTGAAGGGCAGGGGTCCCAAGAGACCCAGTACTTC
TRBJ1-1 | . | TRBV4-2 | . | CASSQTYGETEAFF | TGTGCCAGCAGCCAGACCTACGGGGAGACTGAAGCTTTCTTT
TRBJ2-5 | . | TRBV29-1 | . | CSVVGPGRRETQYF | TGCAGCGTTGTCGGGCCAGGGAGGAGAGAGACCCAGTACTTC